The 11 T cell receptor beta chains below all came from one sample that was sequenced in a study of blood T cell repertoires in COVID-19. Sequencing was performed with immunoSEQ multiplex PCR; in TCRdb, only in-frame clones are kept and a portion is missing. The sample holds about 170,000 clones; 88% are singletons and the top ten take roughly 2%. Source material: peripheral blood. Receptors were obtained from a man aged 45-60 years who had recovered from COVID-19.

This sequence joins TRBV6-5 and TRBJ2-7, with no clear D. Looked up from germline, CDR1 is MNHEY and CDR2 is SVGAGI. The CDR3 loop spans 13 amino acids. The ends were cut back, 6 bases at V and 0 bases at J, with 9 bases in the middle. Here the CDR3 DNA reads TGTGCCAGCAGGGCTCCAATCTCCTACGAGCAGTACTTC. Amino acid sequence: CASRAPISYEQYF.

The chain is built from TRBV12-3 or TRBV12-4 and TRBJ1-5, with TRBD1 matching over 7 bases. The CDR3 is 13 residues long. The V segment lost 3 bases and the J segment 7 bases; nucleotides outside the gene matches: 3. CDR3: CASSLTGRQPQHF. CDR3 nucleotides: TGTGCCAGCAGTTTGACAGGGAGGCAGCCCCAGCATTTT.

The CDR3 loop reads CASSLPGTGAPNYGYTF. CDR3 in DNA: TGTGCCAGTAGTCTCCCCGGGACAGGGGCCCCGAACTATGGCTACACCTTC. The chain recombines TRBV19 with TRBJ1-2; the match to TRBD1 covers 10 bases. Germline CDR1 reads LNHDA; CDR2 reads SQIVND (reference sequence). The V segment lost 5 bases and the J segment 2 bases; nucleotides outside the gene matches: 11. The CDR3 has 17 residues.

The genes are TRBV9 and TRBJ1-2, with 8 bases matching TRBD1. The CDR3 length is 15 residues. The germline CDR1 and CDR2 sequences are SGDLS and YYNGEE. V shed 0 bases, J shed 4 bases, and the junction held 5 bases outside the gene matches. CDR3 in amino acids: CASSVDDRGRYGYTF. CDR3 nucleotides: TGTGCCAGCAGCGTAGATGACAGGGGACGCTATGGCTACACCTTC.

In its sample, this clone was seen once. CDR3 amino acids: CASSISRGPSYEQYF. The CDR3 region has the DNA TGTGCCAGTAGTATAAGTAGGGGGCCATCCTACGAGCAGTACTTC. J is TRBJ2-7 and V is TRBV19; 7 positions agree with TRBD1. V was clipped by 2 bases and J by 1 base; unmatched bases: 5. The CDR3 is made up of 15 amino acids. CDR1 is LNHDA, CDR2 SQIVND, per germline (reference sequence).

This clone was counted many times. The CDR3 region has the DNA TGTGCCAGCAGCCCCCGTCGCAGAGGACAGGCGCGAAGAGGGGAAAAACTGTTTTTT. Translating gives CASSPRRRGQARRGEKLFF. The rearrangement links TRBV7-8 to TRBJ1-4; TRBD1 aligns across 7 bases. The trim removed 5 bases at V and 8 bases at J, leaving 23 bases unmatched. The CDR3 totals 19 residues. The V gene's germline CDR1 is SGHVS and CDR2 FQNEAQ.

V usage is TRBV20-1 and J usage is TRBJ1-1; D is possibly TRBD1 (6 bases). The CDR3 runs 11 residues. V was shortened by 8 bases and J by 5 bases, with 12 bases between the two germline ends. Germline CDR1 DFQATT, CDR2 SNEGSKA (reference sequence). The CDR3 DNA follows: TGCAGTTACAGGGTGGTAACTGAAGCTTTCTTT. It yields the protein CSYRVVTEAFF.

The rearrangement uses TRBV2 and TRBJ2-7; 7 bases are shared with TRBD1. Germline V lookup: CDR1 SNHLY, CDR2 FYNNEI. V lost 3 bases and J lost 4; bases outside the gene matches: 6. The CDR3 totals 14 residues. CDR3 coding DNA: TGTGCCAGCAGTGAGGGGACAGCGCTTTACGAGCAGTACTTC. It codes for CASSEGTALYEQYF.

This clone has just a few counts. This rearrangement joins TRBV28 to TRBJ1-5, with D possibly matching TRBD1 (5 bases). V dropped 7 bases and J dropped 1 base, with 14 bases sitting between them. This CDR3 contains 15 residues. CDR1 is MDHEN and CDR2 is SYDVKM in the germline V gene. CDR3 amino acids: CASIEAGISNQPQHF. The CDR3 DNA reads TGTGCCAGCATCGAGGCAGGGATCAGCAATCAGCCCCAGCATTTT.

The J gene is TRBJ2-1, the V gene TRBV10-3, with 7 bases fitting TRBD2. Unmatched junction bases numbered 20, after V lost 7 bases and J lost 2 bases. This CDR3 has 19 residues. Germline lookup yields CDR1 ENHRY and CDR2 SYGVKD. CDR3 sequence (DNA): TGTGCCATCACCCTGACTAGCCCCCGGCCGGGAGAGCCCTACAATGAGCAGTTCTTC. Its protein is CAITLTSPRPGEPYNEQFF.

The CDR3 DNA reads TGTGCCACCAGTGATTTCAGGGACAAGGCAGATACGCAGTATTTT. Translating it yields CATSDFRDKADTQYF. The J gene is TRBJ2-3, the V gene TRBV24-1; maybe TRBD1 (6 bases). Trimming removed 1 base from V and 4 bases from J, with 11 bases in between. This CDR3 region has 15 residues. The germline gives CDR1 KGHDR, CDR2 SFDVKD.